This T cell receptor (beta chain) emerged from a study of CD4+ T cells in melanoma. Trimming removed 8 bases from V and 1 base from J, with 14 bases in between. This CDR3 comprises 14 residues. The germline gives CDR1 SEHNR, CDR2 FQNEAQ (reference sequence). Worth noting for this clone: Its target is not known.

General observations from the study: Neoantigen-specific CD4+ T cells in melanoma reportedly had diverse differentiation states. CD8+ T cell, macrophage and B cell function reportedly correlated with neoantigen-specific CD4+ T cells.

TCRdb keeps only in-frame clones here, not all; method: immunoSEQ multiplex PCR. The sample includes roughly 12,000 clones, about 70% of them seen just once. Specimen: cells from a culture (not recorded whether cultured in vitro). This sequence was found in a human donor with melanoma. The chain joins TRBV7-9 to TRBJ1-1; TRBD1 might be the D (6 bases). The CDR3 nucleotides are TGTGCCAGCTTCCAGGGGAGAGGGAACACTGAAGCTTTCTTT. Encoded protein: CASFQGRGNTEAFF.